This T cell receptor (beta chain) was observed in a study of cytomegalovirus exposure and HLA in healthy donors. Of note for this clone: Its matching antigen is unknown.

The PCR was carried out with 60 Vbeta primers and 13 Jbeta primers. Sequencing was performed with immunoSEQ multiplex PCR; in TCRdb, only in-frame clones are kept and a portion is missing. In the table there are 150,000 to 200,000 clones, roughly 80% of which are singletons. The V end lost 1 base, the J end lost 9 bases, and 10 bases lay between the germline ends. This CDR3 spans 13 amino acids. Germline V CDR1 and CDR2: LGHNA, YSLEER. Whole-study findings and limits: The authors later linked a missense DCLRE1C variant to TCR beta V- and J-gene trimming.

The genes are TRBV4-3 and TRBJ2-1; D unresolved. The sample was PBMCs. The origin of this receptor is a middle-aged woman in good health and CMV-seropositive. The CDR3 loop is CASSQVGLSEQFF. CDR3 nucleotide sequence: TGCGCCAGCAGCCAAGTGGGCTTGAGTGAGCAGTTCTTC.